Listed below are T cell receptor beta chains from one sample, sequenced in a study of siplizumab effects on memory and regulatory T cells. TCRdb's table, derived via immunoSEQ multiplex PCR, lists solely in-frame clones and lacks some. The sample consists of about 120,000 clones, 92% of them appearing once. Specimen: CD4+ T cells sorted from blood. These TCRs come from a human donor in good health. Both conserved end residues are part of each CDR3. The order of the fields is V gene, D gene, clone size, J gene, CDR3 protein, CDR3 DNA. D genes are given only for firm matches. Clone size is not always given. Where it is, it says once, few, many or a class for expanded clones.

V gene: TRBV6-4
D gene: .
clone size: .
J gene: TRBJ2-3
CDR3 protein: CASSELQGTDTQYF
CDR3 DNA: TGTGCCAGCAGTGAATTGCAGGGCACAGATACGCAGTATTTT

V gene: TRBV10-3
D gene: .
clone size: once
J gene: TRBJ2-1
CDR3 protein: CAISDYYNEQFF
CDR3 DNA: TGTGCCATCAGTGACTATTACAATGAGCAGTTCTTC

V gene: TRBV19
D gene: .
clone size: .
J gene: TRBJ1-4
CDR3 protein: CASSPTDWRVGEKLFF
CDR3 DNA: TGTGCCAGTAGCCCCACTGATTGGAGGGTTGGGGAAAAACTGTTTTTT

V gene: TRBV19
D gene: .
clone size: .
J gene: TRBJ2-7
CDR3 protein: CASSNSYEQYF
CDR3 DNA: TGTGCCAGTAGTAACTCTTACGAGCAGTACTTC

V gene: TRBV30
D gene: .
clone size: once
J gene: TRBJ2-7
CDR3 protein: CAWSRLDLYEQYF
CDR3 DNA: TGTGCCTGGAGTAGGCTAGATCTCTACGAGCAGTACTTC

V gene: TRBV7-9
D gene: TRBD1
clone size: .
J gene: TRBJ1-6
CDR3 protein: CASSSTGAYSPLHF
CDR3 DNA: TGTGCCAGCAGCTCAACAGGGGCTTATTCACCCCTCCACTTT

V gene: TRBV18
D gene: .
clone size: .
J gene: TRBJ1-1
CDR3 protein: CASSPDAGVGLRAFF
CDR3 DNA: TGTGCCAGCTCGCCAGACGCAGGGGTTGGATTGAGAGCTTTCTTT

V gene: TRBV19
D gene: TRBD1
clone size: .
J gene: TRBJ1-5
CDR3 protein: CASSIVTGFNQPQHF
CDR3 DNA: TGTGCCAGTAGTATAGTGACAGGGTTTAATCAGCCCCAGCATTTT

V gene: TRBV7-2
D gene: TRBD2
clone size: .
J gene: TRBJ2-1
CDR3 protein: CASSRLAGGDNEQFF
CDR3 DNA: TGTGCCAGCAGCAGACTAGCGGGAGGGGACAATGAGCAGTTCTTC

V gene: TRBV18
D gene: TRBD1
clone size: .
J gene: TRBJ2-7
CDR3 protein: CASSFRDRGYEQYF
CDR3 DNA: TGTGCCAGCTCATTCCGGGACAGGGGCTACGAGCAGTACTTC

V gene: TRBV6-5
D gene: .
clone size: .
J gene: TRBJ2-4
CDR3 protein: CASSYSERLAKNIQYF
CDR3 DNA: TGTGCCAGCAGTTACTCGGAGAGATTAGCCAAAAACATTCAGTACTTC

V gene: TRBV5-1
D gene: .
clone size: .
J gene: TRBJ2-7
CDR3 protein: CASSLAPNGPGASYEQYF
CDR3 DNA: TGCGCCAGCAGCTTGGCTCCAAACGGGCCGGGGGCATCCTACGAGCAGTACTTC

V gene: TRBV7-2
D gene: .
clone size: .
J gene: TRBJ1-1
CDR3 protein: CASSLAGPRSTEAFF
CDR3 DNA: TGTGCCAGCAGCTTAGCGGGTCCTCGGAGCACTGAAGCTTTCTTT

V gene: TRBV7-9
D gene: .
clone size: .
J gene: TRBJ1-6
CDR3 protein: CASVDWTEHSPLHF
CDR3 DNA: TGTGCCAGCGTAGACTGGACAGAGCATTCACCCCTCCACTTT

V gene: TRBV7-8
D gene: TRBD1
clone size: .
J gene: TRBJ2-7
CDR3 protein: CASSLETGATYEQYF
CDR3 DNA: TGTGCCAGCAGCTTAGAAACAGGGGCTACCTACGAGCAGTACTTC

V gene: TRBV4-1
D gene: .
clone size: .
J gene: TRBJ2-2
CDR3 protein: CASSQGVSLVSGELFF
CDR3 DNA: TGCGCCAGCAGCCAAGGGGTATCTCTCGTATCCGGGGAGCTGTTTTTT

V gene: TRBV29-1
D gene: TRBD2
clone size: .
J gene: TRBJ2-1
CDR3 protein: CSVEGGSSYNEQFF
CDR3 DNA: TGCAGCGTTGAGGGCGGGAGCTCCTACAATGAGCAGTTCTTC

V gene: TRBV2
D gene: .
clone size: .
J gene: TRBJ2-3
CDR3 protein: CASRRDLITDTQYF
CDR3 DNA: TGTGCCAGCAGGCGGGACCTCATCACAGATACGCAGTATTTT

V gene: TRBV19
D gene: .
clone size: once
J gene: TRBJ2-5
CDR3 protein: CASSQVRETQYF
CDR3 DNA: TGTGCCAGTAGCCAGGTTAGAGAGACCCAGTACTTC

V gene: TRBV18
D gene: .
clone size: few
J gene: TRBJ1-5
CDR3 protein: CASSPTGNQPQHF
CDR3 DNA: TGTGCCAGCTCACCGACGGGGAATCAGCCCCAGCATTTT

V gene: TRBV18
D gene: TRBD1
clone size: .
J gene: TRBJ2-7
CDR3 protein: CASSPGTGGGYEQYF
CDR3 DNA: TGTGCCAGCTCACCGGGGACAGGGGGCGGCTACGAGCAGTACTTC

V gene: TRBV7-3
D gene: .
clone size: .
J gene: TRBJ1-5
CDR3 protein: CASSLGRNQPQHF
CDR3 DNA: TGTGCCAGCAGCTTAGGGAGGAATCAGCCCCAGCATTTT

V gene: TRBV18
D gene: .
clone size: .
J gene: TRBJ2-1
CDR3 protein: CASSPRGADEQFF
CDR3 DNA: TGTGCCAGCTCACCACGGGGTGCGGATGAGCAGTTCTTC

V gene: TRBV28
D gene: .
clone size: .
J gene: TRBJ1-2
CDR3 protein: CASSFPPGGYTF
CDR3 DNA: TGTGCCAGCAGTTTCCCACCAGGGGGCTACACCTTC

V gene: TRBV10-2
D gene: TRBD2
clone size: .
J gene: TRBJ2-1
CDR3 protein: CASSEPRLAGGEQFF
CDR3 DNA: TGCGCCAGCAGTGAGCCCCGACTAGCGGGCGGTGAGCAGTTCTTC

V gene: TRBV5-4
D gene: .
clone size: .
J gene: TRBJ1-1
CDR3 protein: CASSLDRDKSTEAFF
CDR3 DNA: TGTGCCAGCAGCCTCGACCGGGACAAGTCCACTGAAGCTTTCTTT

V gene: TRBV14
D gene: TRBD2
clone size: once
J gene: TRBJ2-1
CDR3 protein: CASSPRLSGNEQFF
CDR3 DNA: TGTGCCAGCAGCCCCCGACTTAGCGGGAATGAGCAGTTCTTC

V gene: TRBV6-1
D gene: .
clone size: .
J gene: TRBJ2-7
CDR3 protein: CASSEHLGLGYEQYF
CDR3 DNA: TGTGCCAGCAGTGAGCATCTAGGTTTAGGGTACGAGCAGTACTTC

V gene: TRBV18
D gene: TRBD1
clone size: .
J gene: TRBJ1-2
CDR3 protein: CASSPRGGGSDGYTF
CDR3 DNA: TGTGCCAGCTCACCAAGAGGGGGCGGGTCAGATGGCTACACCTTC

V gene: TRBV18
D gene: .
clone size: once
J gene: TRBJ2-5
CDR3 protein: CASSLTGEVETQYF
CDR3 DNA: TGTGCCAGCTCACTAACAGGGGAGGTAGAGACCCAGTACTTC

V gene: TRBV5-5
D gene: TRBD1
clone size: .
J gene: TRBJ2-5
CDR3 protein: CASRPTTGARETQYF
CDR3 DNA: TGTGCCAGCAGACCTACCACAGGGGCCAGGGAGACCCAGTACTTC

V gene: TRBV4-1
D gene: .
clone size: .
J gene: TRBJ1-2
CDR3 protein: CASSHPVGGNYGYTF
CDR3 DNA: TGCGCCAGCAGCCACCCCGTAGGGGGGAACTATGGCTACACCTTC

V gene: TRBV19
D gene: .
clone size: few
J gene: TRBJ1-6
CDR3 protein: CASSFQGYRNSPLHF
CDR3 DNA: TGTGCCAGTAGTTTTCAGGGGTATCGGAATTCACCCCTCCACTTT

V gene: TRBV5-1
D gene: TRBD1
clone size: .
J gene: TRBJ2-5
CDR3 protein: CASSPGTGGAETQYF
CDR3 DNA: TGCGCCAGCAGCCCCGGGACAGGGGGCGCGGAGACCCAGTACTTC

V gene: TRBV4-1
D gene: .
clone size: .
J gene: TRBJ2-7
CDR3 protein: CASSQTKDPGRLYEQYF
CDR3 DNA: TGCGCCAGCAGCCAAACCAAGGATCCGGGACGGTTATACGAGCAGTACTTC

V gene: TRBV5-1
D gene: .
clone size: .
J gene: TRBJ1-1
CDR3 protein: CASSLEAGTNTEAFF
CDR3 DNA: TGCGCCAGCAGCTTGGAAGCGGGGACGAACACTGAAGCTTTCTTT

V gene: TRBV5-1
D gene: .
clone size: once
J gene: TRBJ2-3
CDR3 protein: CASSSSLGGNTDTQYF
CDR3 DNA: TGCGCCAGCAGCTCATCCCTAGGCGGGAACACAGATACGCAGTATTTT

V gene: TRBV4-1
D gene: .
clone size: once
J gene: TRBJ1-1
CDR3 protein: CASSPSGPSNTEAFF
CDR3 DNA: TGCGCCAGCAGCCCATCGGGACCATCGAACACTGAAGCTTTCTTT

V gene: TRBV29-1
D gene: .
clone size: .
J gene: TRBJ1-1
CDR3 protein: CSVAGTPLNTEAFF
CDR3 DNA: TGCAGCGTCGCCGGGACACCTTTGAACACTGAAGCTTTCTTT

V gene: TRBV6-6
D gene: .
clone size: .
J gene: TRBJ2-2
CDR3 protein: CASSSRESGELFF
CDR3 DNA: TGTGCCAGCAGTTCTAGGGAATCTGGGGAGCTGTTTTTT

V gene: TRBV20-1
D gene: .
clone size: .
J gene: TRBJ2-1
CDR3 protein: CSATRVGEQFF
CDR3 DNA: TGCAGTGCTACCAGGGTAGGTGAGCAGTTCTTC

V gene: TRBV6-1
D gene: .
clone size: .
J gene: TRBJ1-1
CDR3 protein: CASSELGETFRNTEAFF
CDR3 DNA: TGTGCCAGCAGTGAATTAGGGGAAACTTTCCGGAACACTGAAGCTTTCTTT

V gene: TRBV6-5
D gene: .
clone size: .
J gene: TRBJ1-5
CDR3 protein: CASSYPLGPQHF
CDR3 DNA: TGTGCCAGCAGTTACCCCCTAGGGCCCCAGCATTTT

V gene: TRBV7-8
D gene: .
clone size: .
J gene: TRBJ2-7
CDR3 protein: CASSSIPQGEQYF
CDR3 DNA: TGTGCCAGCAGCTCAATCCCCCAGGGGGAGCAGTACTTC

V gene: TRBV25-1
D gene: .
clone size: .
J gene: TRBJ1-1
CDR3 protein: CASSGPQLVNTEAFF
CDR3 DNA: TGTGCCAGTTCGGGGCCTCAGCTCGTGAACACTGAAGCTTTCTTT

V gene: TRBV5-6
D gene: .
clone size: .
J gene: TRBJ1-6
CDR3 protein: CASSLGTGNSPLHF
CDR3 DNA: TGTGCCAGCAGCTTGGGGACGGGGAATTCACCCCTCCACTTT

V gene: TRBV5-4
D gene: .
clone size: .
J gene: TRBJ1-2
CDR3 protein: CASSFGQTYGYTF
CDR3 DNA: TGTGCCAGCAGCTTCGGACAGACCTATGGCTACACCTTC

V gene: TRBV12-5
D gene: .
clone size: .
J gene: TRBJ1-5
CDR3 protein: CASGLAPNQPQHF
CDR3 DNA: TGTGCTAGTGGTTTGGCACCTAATCAGCCCCAGCATTTT

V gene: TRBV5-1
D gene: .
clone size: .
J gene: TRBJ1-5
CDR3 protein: CASSLDARNQPQHF
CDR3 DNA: TGCGCCAGCAGCCTGGACGCTCGCAATCAGCCCCAGCATTTT

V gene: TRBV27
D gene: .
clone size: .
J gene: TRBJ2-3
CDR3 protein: CASSSGPPAGTDTQYF
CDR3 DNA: TGTGCCAGCAGTTCGGGGCCTCCGGCGGGCACAGATACGCAGTATTTT

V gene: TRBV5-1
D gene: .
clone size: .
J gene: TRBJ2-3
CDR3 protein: CASSLASGADTQYF
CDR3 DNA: TGCGCCAGCAGCTTGGCCTCTGGAGCAGATACGCAGTATTTT

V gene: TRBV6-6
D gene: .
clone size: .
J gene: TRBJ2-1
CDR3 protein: CASSYFLVGLGNEQFF
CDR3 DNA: TGTGCCAGCAGTTACTTTTTGGTAGGGCTCGGGAATGAGCAGTTCTTC

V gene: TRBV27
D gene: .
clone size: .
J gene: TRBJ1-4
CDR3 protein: CASTCPDATNEKLFF
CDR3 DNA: TGTGCCAGCACCTGCCCCGACGCAACTAATGAAAAACTGTTTTTT

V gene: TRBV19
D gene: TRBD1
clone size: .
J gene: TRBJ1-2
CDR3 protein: CASSSRDSFVYGYTF
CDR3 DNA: TGTGCCAGTAGTAGCCGGGACAGTTTTGTTTATGGCTACACCTTC

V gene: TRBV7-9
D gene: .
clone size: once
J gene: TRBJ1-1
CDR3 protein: CASSPDGRGFGAFF
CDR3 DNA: TGTGCCAGCAGCCCCGACGGCAGGGGTTTTGGAGCTTTCTTT

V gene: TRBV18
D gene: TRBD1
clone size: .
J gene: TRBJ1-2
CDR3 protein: CASSPSGTGGAGYGYTF
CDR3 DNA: TGTGCCAGCTCACCATCGGGGACAGGGGGCGCAGGCTATGGCTACACCTTC

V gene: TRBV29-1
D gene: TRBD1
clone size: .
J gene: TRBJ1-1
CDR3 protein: CSDRTGLKAFF
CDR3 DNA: TGCAGCGACAGGACAGGGCTGAAGGCTTTCTTT

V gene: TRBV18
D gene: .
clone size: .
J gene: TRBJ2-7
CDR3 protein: CASSLQLQGGEQYF
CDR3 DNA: TGTGCCAGCTCACTCCAATTACAGGGTGGCGAGCAGTACTTC

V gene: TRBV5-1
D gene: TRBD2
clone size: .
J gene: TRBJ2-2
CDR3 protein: CASRGLANTGELFF
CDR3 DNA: TGCGCCAGTAGAGGACTAGCGAACACCGGGGAGCTGTTTTTT

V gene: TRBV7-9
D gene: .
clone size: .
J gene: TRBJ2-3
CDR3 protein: CASSLALGSTDTQYF
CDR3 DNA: TGTGCCAGCAGCTTAGCCCTGGGGTCCACAGATACGCAGTATTTT